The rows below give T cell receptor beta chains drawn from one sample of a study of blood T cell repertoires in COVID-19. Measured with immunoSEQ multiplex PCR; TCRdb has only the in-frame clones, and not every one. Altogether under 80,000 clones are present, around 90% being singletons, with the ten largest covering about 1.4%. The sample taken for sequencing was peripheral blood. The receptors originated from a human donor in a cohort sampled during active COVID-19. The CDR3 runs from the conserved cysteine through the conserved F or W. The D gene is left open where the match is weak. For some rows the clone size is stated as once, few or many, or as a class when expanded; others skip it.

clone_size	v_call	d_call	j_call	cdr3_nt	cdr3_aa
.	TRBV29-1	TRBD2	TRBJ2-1	TGCAGCGTTAACGGGAGGGCCGTCTACAATGAGCAGTTCTTC	CSVNGRAVYNEQFF
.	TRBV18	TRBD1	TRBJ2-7	TGTGCCAGCTCACCAGAGGCAGGGGGCGGATACGAGCAGTACTTC	CASSPEAGGGYEQYF
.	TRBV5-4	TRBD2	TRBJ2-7	TGTGCCAGCACCCGAGCGGGGCCTGGCGACGAGCAGTACTTC	CASTRAGPGDEQYF
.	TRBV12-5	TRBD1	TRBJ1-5	TGTGCTAGTGGTTTGGCCGGGACAGCCAATCAGCCCCAGCATTTT	CASGLAGTANQPQHF
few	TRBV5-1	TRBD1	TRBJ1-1	TGCGCCAGCAGCCCGGACAGGGGGCGTCGGAACACTGAAGCTTTCTTT	CASSPDRGRRNTEAFF
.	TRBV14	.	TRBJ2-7	TGTGCCAGCAGCCAAGATCTTATAGGGCTAGCGGAGCAGTACTTC	CASSQDLIGLAEQYF
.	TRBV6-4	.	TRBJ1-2	TGTGCCAGCCCTGTGGGCCGCTACACCTTC	CASPVGRYTF
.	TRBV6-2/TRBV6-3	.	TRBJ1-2	TGTGCCAGCAGTTACGGGGGGAACTATGGCTACACCTTC	CASSYGGNYGYTF
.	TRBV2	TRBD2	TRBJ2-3	TGTGCCAGCAGTGAAGGAATAGCGGGAACAGATACGCAGTATTTT	CASSEGIAGTDTQYF
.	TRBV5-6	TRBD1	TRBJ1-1	TGTGCCAGCAGCACGCGGACAGGGGGAGTGAACACTGAAGCTTTCTTT	CASSTRTGGVNTEAFF
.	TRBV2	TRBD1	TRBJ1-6	TGTGCCAGCAGTGAATGGACAGGTGAAAATTCACCCCTCCACTTT	CASSEWTGENSPLHF
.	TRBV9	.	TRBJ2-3	TGTGCCAGCAGCGTCATACTAGCCGGAGGGGGCACAGATACGCAGTATTTT	CASSVILAGGGTDTQYF
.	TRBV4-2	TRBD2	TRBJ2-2	TGTGCCAGCAGCCAGCCGATAGGGACTAGCGGGAGGGTGGACACCGGGGAGCTGTTTTTT	CASSQPIGTSGRVDTGELFF
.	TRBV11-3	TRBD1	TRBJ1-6	TGTGCCAGCACCACAGGGGCCCCAGGATCACCCCTCCACTTT	CASTTGAPGSPLHF
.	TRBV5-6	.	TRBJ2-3	TGTGCCAGCAGCTTCTGGGCAGGCGGGGTAGATACGCAGTATTTT	CASSFWAGGVDTQYF
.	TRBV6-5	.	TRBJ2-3	TGTGCCAGCAGTTACTCGAGGGTTACCCTCCCTCTTTTT	CASSYSRVTLPLF
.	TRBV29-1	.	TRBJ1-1	TGCAGCGTTGAGACCAGGTACACTGAAGCTTTCTTT	CSVETRYTEAFF
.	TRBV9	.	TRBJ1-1	TGTGCCAGCAGCGTGAGCGGGACATCCACTGAAGCTTTCTTT	CASSVSGTSTEAFF
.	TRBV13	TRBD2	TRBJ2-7	TGTGCCAGCAGCTTATATGGACTAGCGGAACTTTCCTACGAGCAGTACTTC	CASSLYGLAELSYEQYF
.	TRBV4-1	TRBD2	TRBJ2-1	TGCGCCAGCAGCCAAGGGAGCGGGAGAACCTACAATGAGCAGTTCTTC	CASSQGSGRTYNEQFF
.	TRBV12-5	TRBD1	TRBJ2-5	TGTGCTAGTGGTTTGCCCCTCTTGGACAGGACAAAAGAGACCCAGTACTTC	CASGLPLLDRTKETQYF
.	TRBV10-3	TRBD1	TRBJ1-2	TGTGCCATCAGCCAATTTCCGGGACAGGGGGCTGGGGGCTACACCTTC	CAISQFPGQGAGGYTF
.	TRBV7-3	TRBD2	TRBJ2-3	TGTGCCAGCAGCTCACTAGCGGGAGGCCCAGATACGCAGTATTTT	CASSSLAGGPDTQYF
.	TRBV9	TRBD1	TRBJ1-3	TGTGCCAGCAGCGGTGACAGGGGGCCTGGAAACACCATATATTTT	CASSGDRGPGNTIYF
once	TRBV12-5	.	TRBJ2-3	TGTGCTAGTGGCTCTCCGGGCGGAGGACGTCTAGATACGCAGTATTTT	CASGSPGGGRLDTQYF
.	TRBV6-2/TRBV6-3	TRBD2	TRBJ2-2	TGTGCCAGCAGTTATGGTCGGCTAGCGGGCCGTTACACCGGGGAGCTGTTTTTT	CASSYGRLAGRYTGELFF
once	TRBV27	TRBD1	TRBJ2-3	TGTGCCAGCAGTCACTCCGGGACAGCTATACAAGATACGCAGTATTTT	CASSHSGTAIQDTQYF
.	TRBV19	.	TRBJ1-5	TGTGCCAGTACCCGGGACTCCTCTACCGATCAGCCCCAGCATTTT	CASTRDSSTDQPQHF
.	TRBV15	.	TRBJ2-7	TGTGCCACCAGCAGAGCGGCGGTGAGCTCCTACGAGCAGTACTTC	CATSRAAVSSYEQYF
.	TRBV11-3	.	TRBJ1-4	TGTGCCAGCAGCCCACCAGACTCAACTAATGAAAAACTGTTTTTT	CASSPPDSTNEKLFF
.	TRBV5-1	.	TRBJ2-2	TGCGCCAGCAGGGACACAGGGACCGGGGAGCTGTTTTTT	CASRDTGTGELFF
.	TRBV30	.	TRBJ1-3	TGTGCCTGGGCCCCAGGAATCTCTGGAAACACCATATATTTT	CAWAPGISGNTIYF
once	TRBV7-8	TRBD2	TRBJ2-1	TGTGCCAGCAGCTTAGGCCCCCGGGGAGGGGTCCGCAATGAGCAGTTCTTC	CASSLGPRGGVRNEQFF
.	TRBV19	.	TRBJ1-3	TGTGCCAGTACCATGAGGACAAACGGAAACACCATATATTTT	CASTMRTNGNTIYF
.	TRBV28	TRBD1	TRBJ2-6	TGTGCCAGCAGCCTCGCGGGACAGGGGTTCTCTGGGGCCAACGTCCTGACTTTC	CASSLAGQGFSGANVLTF
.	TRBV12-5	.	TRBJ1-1	TGTGCTAGTGGGGCGGCAGGGGTCACTGAAGCTTTCTTT	CASGAAGVTEAFF
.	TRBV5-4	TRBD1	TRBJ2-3	TGTGCCAGCAGCCAACAGGGGGCAACAGATACGCAGTATTTT	CASSQQGATDTQYF
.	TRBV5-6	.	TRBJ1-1	TGTGCCAAAAAAAGAGGGAGTGGAGCTTTCTTT	CAKKRGSGAFF
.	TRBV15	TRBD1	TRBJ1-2	TGTGCCACCAGCAGAGATGTTGGGACAGCCTATGGCTACACCTTC	CATSRDVGTAYGYTF
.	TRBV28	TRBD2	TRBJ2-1	TGTGCCAGCAGTTTTTTGACTAGCGGGTACAATGAGCAGTTCTTC	CASSFLTSGYNEQFF
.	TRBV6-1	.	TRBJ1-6	TGTGCCAGCAGTGAATTACGGTTGGGCAGGCGGGGGGTATCCCTCCACTTT	CASSELRLGRRGVSLHF
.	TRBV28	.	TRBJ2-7	TGTGCCAGCAGCCTATCCAGGGGACCCTACGAGCAGTACTTC	CASSLSRGPYEQYF
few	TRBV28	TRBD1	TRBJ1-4	TGTGCCAGCACCCAGACAGGGACGGATGAAAAACTGTTTTTT	CASTQTGTDEKLFF
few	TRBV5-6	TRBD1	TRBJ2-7	TGTGCCAGCAGCCTGGGACAGGGGGCCTACGAGCAGTACTTC	CASSLGQGAYEQYF
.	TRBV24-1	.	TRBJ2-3	TGTGCCACCGGCGGCGACACAGATACGCAGTATTTT	CATGGDTDTQYF
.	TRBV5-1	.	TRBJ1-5	TGCGCCAGCAGCTTAACAGCGGATCAGCCCCAGCATTTT	CASSLTADQPQHF
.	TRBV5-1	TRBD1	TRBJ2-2	TGCGCCAGCAGCCCGACAGGGTCGGGGACCGGGGAGCTGTTTTTT	CASSPTGSGTGELFF
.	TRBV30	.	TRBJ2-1	TGTGCCTGGTACGGGGTTCGCAATGAGCAGTTCTTC	CAWYGVRNEQFF
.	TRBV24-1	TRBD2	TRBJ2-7	TGTGCCACCAGTGATGGGACTAGCGGGAGTATCTACGAGCAGTACTTC	CATSDGTSGSIYEQYF
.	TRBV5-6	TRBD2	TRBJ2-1	TGTGCCAGCAGCTTGTTGGGACTAGCGGGAGGGCCGAGGAATGAGCAGTTCTTC	CASSLLGLAGGPRNEQFF
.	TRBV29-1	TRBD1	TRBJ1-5	TGCAGCGTTGGGGACAGAGATCAGCCCCAGCATTTT	CSVGDRDQPQHF
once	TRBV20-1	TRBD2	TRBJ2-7	TGCAGTGCTAGGGGGGCTAGCGGGGACCACTTC	CSARGASGDHF
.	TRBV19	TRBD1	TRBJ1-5	TGTGCCAGTAGGAACTCGGGACAGGGTCAGCCCCAGCATTTT	CASRNSGQGQPQHF